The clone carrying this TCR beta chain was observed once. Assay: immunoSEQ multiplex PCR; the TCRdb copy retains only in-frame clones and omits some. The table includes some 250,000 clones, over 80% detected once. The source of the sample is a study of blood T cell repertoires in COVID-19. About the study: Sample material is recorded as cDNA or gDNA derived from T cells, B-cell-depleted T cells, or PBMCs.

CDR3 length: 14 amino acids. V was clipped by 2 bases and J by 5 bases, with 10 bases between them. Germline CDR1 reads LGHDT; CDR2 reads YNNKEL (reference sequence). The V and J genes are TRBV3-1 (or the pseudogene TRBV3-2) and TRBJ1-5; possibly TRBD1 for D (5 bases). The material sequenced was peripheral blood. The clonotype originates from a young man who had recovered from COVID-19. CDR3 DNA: TGTGCCAGCAGCCAAACGGGGGGATATCAGCCCCAGCATTTT. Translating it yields CASSQTGGYQPQHF.